This is a list of T cell receptor beta chains from one sample in a study of T cell responses to AZD1222 COVID-19 vaccine. Clones were sequenced by immunoSEQ multiplex PCR, and TCRdb holds only the in-frame ones, with some missing. The top ten clones hold roughly 18% of a sample with about 75,000 clones, roughly 84% of them seen once. Material: peripheral blood, obtained 28 days after the second AZD1222 dose. These receptors all come from an adult who received the AZD1222 COVID-19 vaccine. CDR3s include the opening cysteine and the closing phenylalanine or tryptophan. Each record gives: V gene, clone size, J gene, D gene, CDR3 DNA, CDR3 protein. A D gene is named only where the DNA matches it firmly. Expanded clones are given a class, and other clones once, few, many or no size at all.

V gene: TRBV11-2
clone size: -
J gene: TRBJ2-1
D gene: -
CDR3 DNA: TGTGCCAGCAGCAAGGACATCTGGGATGAGCAGTTCTTC
CDR3 protein: CASSKDIWDEQFF

V gene: TRBV5-8
clone size: -
J gene: TRBJ2-2
D gene: -
CDR3 DNA: TGTGCCAGCAGCTTTACAGGTGGCGGGGAGCTGTTTTTT
CDR3 protein: CASSFTGGGELFF

V gene: TRBV6-5
clone size: -
J gene: TRBJ1-2
D gene: -
CDR3 DNA: TGTGCCAGCAAACGAGGCGACAGCGACTATGGCTACACCTTC
CDR3 protein: CASKRGDSDYGYTF

V gene: TRBV5-1
clone size: -
J gene: TRBJ2-3
D gene: -
CDR3 DNA: TGCGCCAGCAGCTTGGATGCAGATACGCAGTATTTT
CDR3 protein: CASSLDADTQYF

V gene: TRBV7-9
clone size: -
J gene: TRBJ1-6
D gene: -
CDR3 DNA: TGTGCCAGCAGCCCCCGTCGAGGCGAGTCACCCCTCCACTTT
CDR3 protein: CASSPRRGESPLHF

V gene: TRBV29-1
clone size: -
J gene: TRBJ2-5
D gene: -
CDR3 DNA: TGCAGCGTTGAAGATACGGGGGACAGTCAAGAGACCCAGTACTTC
CDR3 protein: CSVEDTGDSQETQYF

V gene: TRBV5-1
clone size: -
J gene: TRBJ1-2
D gene: -
CDR3 DNA: TGCGCCAGCAGCTCAGAATTAGATGGCTACACCTTC
CDR3 protein: CASSSELDGYTF

V gene: TRBV28
clone size: -
J gene: TRBJ1-3
D gene: TRBD1
CDR3 DNA: TGTGCCAGCACTACAGGGGTAGACACCATATATTTT
CDR3 protein: CASTTGVDTIYF

V gene: TRBV7-9
clone size: -
J gene: TRBJ1-2
D gene: TRBD1
CDR3 DNA: TGTGCCAGCAGCTTAGATGGGACAGGGGGCAAGGGCTACACCTTC
CDR3 protein: CASSLDGTGGKGYTF

V gene: TRBV11-2
clone size: -
J gene: TRBJ2-7
D gene: -
CDR3 DNA: TGTGCCAGCAGCTTAACGAGTCGGGCTACCTACGAGCAGTACTTC
CDR3 protein: CASSLTSRATYEQYF

V gene: TRBV5-1
clone size: -
J gene: TRBJ2-3
D gene: -
CDR3 DNA: TGCGCCAGCAGCTTGGATGGGCAGGCTAGCACAGATACGCAGTATTTT
CDR3 protein: CASSLDGQASTDTQYF

V gene: TRBV7-9
clone size: -
J gene: TRBJ1-5
D gene: -
CDR3 DNA: TGTGCCAGCACCCGAGGTCTGGGAGGGCCCCAGCATTTT
CDR3 protein: CASTRGLGGPQHF

V gene: TRBV15
clone size: few
J gene: TRBJ2-2
D gene: -
CDR3 DNA: TGTGCCACCAGCAGAGCGGGAACCGGGGAGCTGTTTTTT
CDR3 protein: CATSRAGTGELFF

V gene: TRBV2
clone size: -
J gene: TRBJ1-5
D gene: -
CDR3 DNA: TGTGCCAGCAACTTTGGACGGTATAGCAATCAGCCCCAGCATTTT
CDR3 protein: CASNFGRYSNQPQHF

V gene: TRBV19
clone size: -
J gene: TRBJ2-7
D gene: -
CDR3 DNA: TGTGCCAGTAGTCTTCTAGTGAGGCCGCCTTTAGACGAGCAGTACTTC
CDR3 protein: CASSLLVRPPLDEQYF

V gene: TRBV10-3
clone size: -
J gene: TRBJ1-1
D gene: -
CDR3 DNA: TGTGCCATCAGTGAGTCGGGGCGGGCTTTCTTT
CDR3 protein: CAISESGRAFF

V gene: TRBV28
clone size: -
J gene: TRBJ2-7
D gene: -
CDR3 DNA: TGTGCCAGCAGTCTCAAGTCCCCTCCCTACGAGCAGTACTTC
CDR3 protein: CASSLKSPPYEQYF

V gene: TRBV7-9
clone size: -
J gene: TRBJ2-7
D gene: -
CDR3 DNA: TGTGCCAGCAGCTTAGGGCAGGGGATCGTCGAGCAGTACTTC
CDR3 protein: CASSLGQGIVEQYF

V gene: TRBV25-1
clone size: once
J gene: TRBJ1-1
D gene: -
CDR3 DNA: TGTGCCAGCAGAGCTAGTGACACTGAAGCTTTCTTT
CDR3 protein: CASRASDTEAFF

V gene: TRBV7-2
clone size: once
J gene: TRBJ1-1
D gene: TRBD1
CDR3 DNA: TGTGCCAGCTCTGGCGGAGCGGGACAGGGAATAACTGAAGCTTTCTTT
CDR3 protein: CASSGGAGQGITEAFF

V gene: TRBV7-6
clone size: -
J gene: TRBJ2-1
D gene: TRBD1
CDR3 DNA: TGTGCCAGCAGCACGACCCCGGACAGGGCTGGTGAGCAGTTCTTC
CDR3 protein: CASSTTPDRAGEQFF

V gene: TRBV28
clone size: -
J gene: TRBJ2-5
D gene: -
CDR3 DNA: TGTGCCAGCAGGGAGGGAGGCCAAGAGACCCAGTACTTC
CDR3 protein: CASREGGQETQYF

V gene: TRBV5-8
clone size: -
J gene: TRBJ2-7
D gene: -
CDR3 DNA: TGTGCCAGCCCGGGCCATTCCTACGAGCAGTACTTC
CDR3 protein: CASPGHSYEQYF

V gene: TRBV6-2/TRBV6-3
clone size: -
J gene: TRBJ1-5
D gene: -
CDR3 DNA: TGTGCCAGCAGTTATAGTCCTGACCGGAGAGTTAATCAGCCCCAGCATTTT
CDR3 protein: CASSYSPDRRVNQPQHF

V gene: TRBV11-2
clone size: -
J gene: TRBJ1-2
D gene: -
CDR3 DNA: TGTGCCAGCAGCCCCATCATGACAACCCTGATGGGTGGCTACACCTTC
CDR3 protein: CASSPIMTTLMGGYTF

V gene: TRBV3-1/TRBV3-2
clone size: -
J gene: TRBJ2-6
D gene: -
CDR3 DNA: TGTGCCAGCAGCCAAGTAAGTGGCTCTGGGGCCAACGTCCTGACTTTC
CDR3 protein: CASSQVSGSGANVLTF

V gene: TRBV7-9
clone size: -
J gene: TRBJ1-1
D gene: TRBD1
CDR3 DNA: TGTGCCAGCAGCCAGGGACAGGGCCACACTGAAGCTTTCTTT
CDR3 protein: CASSQGQGHTEAFF

V gene: TRBV30
clone size: -
J gene: TRBJ1-1
D gene: -
CDR3 DNA: TGTGCCTGGAGTCAGGAGGCTGAAGCTTTCTTT
CDR3 protein: CAWSQEAEAFF

V gene: TRBV7-8
clone size: once
J gene: TRBJ2-3
D gene: -
CDR3 DNA: TGTGCCAGCAGCCCCAGGGGAGGGACGGGCGACCTCCCGCAGTATTTT
CDR3 protein: CASSPRGGTGDLPQYF

V gene: TRBV2
clone size: -
J gene: TRBJ1-1
D gene: -
CDR3 DNA: TGTGCCAGCAGTGAGAGCAGATTGTACACTGAAGCTTTCTTT
CDR3 protein: CASSESRLYTEAFF

V gene: TRBV6-2/TRBV6-3
clone size: once
J gene: TRBJ2-3
D gene: TRBD1
CDR3 DNA: TGTGCCAGCAGTCGAATCCGGGACAGGGGCACAGATACGCAGTATTTT
CDR3 protein: CASSRIRDRGTDTQYF

V gene: TRBV7-2
clone size: -
J gene: TRBJ2-7
D gene: TRBD2
CDR3 DNA: TGTGCCAGCAGCTTTAGCGGGAGACCCTACGAGCAGTACTTC
CDR3 protein: CASSFSGRPYEQYF

V gene: TRBV18
clone size: -
J gene: TRBJ1-1
D gene: -
CDR3 DNA: TGTGCCAGCTCACCACCGTGGGTGGGGGCGAACACTGAAGCTTTCTTT
CDR3 protein: CASSPPWVGANTEAFF

V gene: TRBV5-4
clone size: -
J gene: TRBJ1-1
D gene: -
CDR3 DNA: TGTGCCAGCAGCCCCCCTACAGGGTGGGCCACTGAAGCTTTCTTT
CDR3 protein: CASSPPTGWATEAFF

V gene: TRBV28
clone size: -
J gene: TRBJ1-2
D gene: TRBD1
CDR3 DNA: TGTGCCAGCAGTCCACCTCGACAGGGTTCTGAATATGGCTACACCTTC
CDR3 protein: CASSPPRQGSEYGYTF

V gene: TRBV23-1
clone size: -
J gene: TRBJ2-7
D gene: -
CDR3 DNA: TGCGCCACTTCGACAGACCTTTGGGAGCAGTACTTC
CDR3 protein: CATSTDLWEQYF

V gene: TRBV18
clone size: -
J gene: TRBJ1-4
D gene: TRBD1
CDR3 DNA: TGTGCCAGTTCGCCGGACAGGGGCGACTACTCAACTAATGAAAAACTGTTTTTT
CDR3 protein: CASSPDRGDYSTNEKLFF

V gene: TRBV7-2
clone size: -
J gene: TRBJ2-2
D gene: -
CDR3 DNA: TGTGCCAGCAGCCCGGGGGCGGGAACCGGGGAGCTGTTTTTT
CDR3 protein: CASSPGAGTGELFF

V gene: TRBV18
clone size: -
J gene: TRBJ1-4
D gene: -
CDR3 DNA: TGTGCCAGCTCACCCCTCACTAATGAAAAACTGTTTTTT
CDR3 protein: CASSPLTNEKLFF

V gene: TRBV24-1
clone size: -
J gene: TRBJ2-7
D gene: -
CDR3 DNA: TGTGCCACCAGTGATTTTACGGGCGAGCAGTACTTC
CDR3 protein: CATSDFTGEQYF

V gene: TRBV27
clone size: -
J gene: TRBJ2-5
D gene: -
CDR3 DNA: TGTGCCAGCAGTTTATGGGGAGGAGAGACCCAGTACTTC
CDR3 protein: CASSLWGGETQYF

V gene: TRBV6-6
clone size: -
J gene: TRBJ1-4
D gene: -
CDR3 DNA: TGTGCCAGCACCTCCCCGGACAGTGGTGAAAAACTGTTTTTT
CDR3 protein: CASTSPDSGEKLFF

V gene: TRBV5-6
clone size: -
J gene: TRBJ1-1
D gene: -
CDR3 DNA: TGTGCCAGCAGCTTACGGAGTAGGTGGACTGAAGCTTTCTTT
CDR3 protein: CASSLRSRWTEAFF

V gene: TRBV19
clone size: -
J gene: TRBJ2-1
D gene: TRBD2
CDR3 DNA: TGTGCCAGTACCGCGGGACTAGCGGGGGGGTCAATGTTCTTC
CDR3 protein: CASTAGLAGGSMFF

V gene: TRBV30
clone size: -
J gene: TRBJ1-6
D gene: TRBD1
CDR3 DNA: TGTGCCTGGAGTGATAGGGGGCGGCTCCTAAATTCACCCCTCCACTTT
CDR3 protein: CAWSDRGRLLNSPLHF

V gene: TRBV18
clone size: -
J gene: TRBJ1-1
D gene: -
CDR3 DNA: TGTGCCAGCTCACCTCAGGGCCTCTCCGAAGCTTTCTTT
CDR3 protein: CASSPQGLSEAFF

V gene: TRBV11-2
clone size: -
J gene: TRBJ2-5
D gene: TRBD2
CDR3 DNA: TGTGCCAGCAGTTCCTTATCGGGGGGGCCGGAGACCCAGTACTTC
CDR3 protein: CASSSLSGGPETQYF

V gene: TRBV6-2/TRBV6-3
clone size: -
J gene: TRBJ2-7
D gene: -
CDR3 DNA: TGTGCCAGCAGCCCCCCAGCCTACCGCACCTCCTACGAGCAGTACTTC
CDR3 protein: CASSPPAYRTSYEQYF

V gene: TRBV7-2
clone size: -
J gene: TRBJ2-1
D gene: -
CDR3 DNA: TGTGCCAGCAGCCTCGGCAGGGGTGTCCAGTTCTTC
CDR3 protein: CASSLGRGVQFF

V gene: TRBV7-2
clone size: few
J gene: TRBJ1-2
D gene: -
CDR3 DNA: TGTGCCAGCAGCTTAGAATCTGTCTATGGCTACACCTTC
CDR3 protein: CASSLESVYGYTF